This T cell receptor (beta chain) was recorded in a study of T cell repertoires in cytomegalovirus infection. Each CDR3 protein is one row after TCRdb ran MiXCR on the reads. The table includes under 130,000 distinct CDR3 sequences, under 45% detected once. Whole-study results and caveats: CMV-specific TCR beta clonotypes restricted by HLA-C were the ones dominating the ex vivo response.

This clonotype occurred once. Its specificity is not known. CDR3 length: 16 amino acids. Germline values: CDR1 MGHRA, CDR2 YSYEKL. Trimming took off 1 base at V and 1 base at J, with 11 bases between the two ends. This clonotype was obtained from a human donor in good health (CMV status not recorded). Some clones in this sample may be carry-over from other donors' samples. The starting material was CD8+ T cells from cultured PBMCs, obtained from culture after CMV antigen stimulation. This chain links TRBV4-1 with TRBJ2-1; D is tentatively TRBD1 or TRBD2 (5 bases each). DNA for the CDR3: TGCGCCAGCAGCCAAGGGGGGTCTCCTTCCTACAATGAGCAGTTCTTC. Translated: CASSQGGSPSYNEQFF.